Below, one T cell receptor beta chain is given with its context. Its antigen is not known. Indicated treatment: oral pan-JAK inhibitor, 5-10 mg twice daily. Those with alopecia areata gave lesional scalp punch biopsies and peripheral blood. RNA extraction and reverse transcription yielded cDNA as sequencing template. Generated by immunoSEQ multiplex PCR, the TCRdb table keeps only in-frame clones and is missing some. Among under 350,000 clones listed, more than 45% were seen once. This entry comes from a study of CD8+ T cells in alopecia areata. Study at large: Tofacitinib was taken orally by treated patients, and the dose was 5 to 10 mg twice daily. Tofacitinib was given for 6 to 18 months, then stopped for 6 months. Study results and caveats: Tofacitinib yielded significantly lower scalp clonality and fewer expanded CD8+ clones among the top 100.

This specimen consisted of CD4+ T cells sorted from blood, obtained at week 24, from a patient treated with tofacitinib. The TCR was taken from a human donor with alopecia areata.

The DNA of the CDR3 is TGTGCCAGCAGCTTCCGTGGCTCAGATACGCAGTATTTT. Amino acids: CASSFRGSDTQYF. The V call is TRBV7-2, the J call TRBJ2-3; D uncertain. The germline gives CDR1 SGHTA, CDR2 FQGNSA. This CDR3 is 13 amino acids long. Between the trimmed V and J ends, which lost 3 bases and 4 bases, there was a span of 8 bases. The variable domain in full, completed from reference TRBV7-2 and TRBJ2-3, reads GAGVSQSPSNKVTEKGKDVELRCDPISGHTALYWYRQSLGQGLEFLIYFQGNSAPDKSGLPSDRFSAERTGGSVSTLTIQRTQQEDSAVYLCASSFRGSDTQYFGPGTRLTVL.